The 27 T cell receptor beta chains listed next were all sequenced from one sample in a study of cytomegalovirus exposure and HLA in healthy donors. PCR was performed using 60 Vbeta and 13 Jbeta primers. The method was immunoSEQ multiplex PCR; TCRdb's version includes in-frame clones alone and lacks a portion of them. The table has about 160,000 clones, 65% to 85% seen once. Input material: PBMCs. These receptors all stem from a woman aged 25 to 39 in good health and CMV-seropositive.

The V and J genes are TRBV19 and TRBJ1-1; D gene uncertain. The length of the CDR3 is 13 residues. V was cut by 3 bases and J by 4 bases, with 9 bases left in between. Germline lookup yields CDR1 LNHDA and CDR2 SQIVND (reference sequence). The CDR3 loop reads CASSISSGTEAFF. For the CDR3, the DNA is TGTGCCAGTAGTATTTCGTCGGGCACTGAAGCTTTCTTT. Filled out from reference TRBV19 and TRBJ1-1, the complete variable domain reads DGGITQSPKYLFRKEGQNVTLSCEQNLNHDAMYWYRQDPGQGLRLIYYSQIVNDFQKGDIAEGYSVSREKKESFPLTVTSAQKNPTAFYLCASSISSGTEAFFGQGTRLTVV.

The rearrangement uses TRBV7-2 and TRBJ2-2, with a tentative D call TRBD2 (6 bases). This CDR3 region has 18 residues. CDR1 is SGHTA and CDR2 is FQGNSA in the germline V gene. CDR3 sequence reads: CGASSSPFRGRGTGELFF. CDR3 DNA sequence: TGTGGTGCCAGCAGCTCCCCTTTCCGGGGGAGAGGCACCGGGGAGCTGTTTTTT.

The rearrangement links TRBV5-1 to TRBJ1-1, with D possibly TRBD1 on 5 matching bases. Germline values: CDR1 SGHRS, CDR2 YFSETQ. Deletions cut 0 bases from V and 7 bases from J, with 10 bases between. This CDR3 comprises 13 residues. CDR3 region: CASSLGTRNEAFF. The CDR3 DNA sequence: TGCGCCAGCAGCTTGGGGACAAGGAATGAAGCTTTCTTT.

This chain joins TRBV19 and TRBJ2-1; D is possibly TRBD2 (6 bases). The CDR3 consists of 15 residues. Trimming took 4 bases from V and 0 from J, leaving 10 bases between them. CDR1 LNHDA and CDR2 SQIVND come from the germline V gene (reference sequence). The CDR3 loop reads CASSSRGFSYNEQFF. The DNA of the CDR3 is TGTGCCAGTAGTAGTCGGGGGTTCTCCTACAATGAGCAGTTCTTC.

This clone was found once. This chain links TRBV5-6 with TRBJ1-2, with 11 bases lining up with TRBD1. The J segment lost 2 bases and the V segment lost 4 bases, leaving 4 bases of the junction unmatched. The CDR3 has 15 residues. CDR1 and CDR2 from the germline V gene are SGHDT and YYEEEE. The CDR3: CASSPGTGGNYGYTF. DNA for the CDR3: TGTGCCAGCAGCCCCGGGACAGGGGGGAACTATGGCTACACCTTC.

The chain couples TRBV29-1 to TRBJ2-5; tentatively, D is TRBD2 (7 bases). In germline, CDR1 is SQVTM, CDR2 ANQGSEA. The CDR3 consists of 13 residues. The V gene lost 6 bases and the J gene lost 5 bases, with 16 bases spanning the gap. The CDR3 spells CSVGQWTRETQYF. Written as DNA, the CDR3 is TGCAGCGTCGGACAGTGGACTAGGGAGACCCAGTACTTC.

The V gene is TRBV6-5, the J gene TRBJ1-1; 7 nucleotides match TRBD1. The trim removed 6 bases at V and 3 bases at J, leaving 4 bases unmatched. CDR3 length: 13 amino acids. The germline gives CDR1 MNHEY, CDR2 SVGAGI. Here the CDR3 reads CASRFTGDTEAFF. As DNA, the CDR3 is TGTGCCAGCAGGTTCACAGGGGACACTGAAGCTTTCTTT.

The chain combines TRBV9 with TRBJ2-3; 7 bases line up with TRBD2. Germline-derived CDR1 and CDR2 are SGDLS and YYNGEE. CDR3 size: 16 residues. The V segment lost 4 bases and the J segment 2 bases; nucleotides outside the gene matches: 10. In DNA, the CDR3 is TGTGCCAGCAGCCCCATCGGGGGGAGGGTCACAGATACGCAGTATTTT. Translated: CASSPIGGRVTDTQYF.

V gene TRBV19 combines with J gene TRBJ1-3, with 11 bases that match TRBD1. The CDR3 runs to 16 residues. CDR1 and CDR2 (germline): LNHDA, SQIVND (reference sequence). Trimming cost V 5 bases and J 2 bases; bases outside gene matches: 5. The CDR3 nucleotides are TGTGCCAGTAGTCCCCAGGGACAGGGGGCTGGAAACACCATATATTTT. Translating it yields CASSPQGQGAGNTIYF.

The CDR3 region has the DNA TGTGCCAGCAGTTACGCGGACAACTACGAGCAGTACTTC. This encodes CASSYADNYEQYF. The chain is built from TRBV6-5 and TRBJ2-7; D possibly corresponds to TRBD1 (5 bases). Trimming shortened V by 2 bases and J by 3 bases, and 8 bases separated the two germline ends. The CDR3 spans 13 residues. Germline V gives CDR1 MNHEY, CDR2 SVGAGI.

The chain uses TRBV19 and TRBJ1-1; D possibly corresponds to TRBD1 (6 bases). In germline, CDR1 is LNHDA, CDR2 SQIVND (reference sequence). V was pared by 4 bases and J by 4 bases, with 16 bases between. The CDR3 runs 15 residues. In DNA, the CDR3 is TGTGCCAGTAGTACCTCCCACAGGGACCGCACTGAAGCTTTCTTT. This sequence encodes CASSTSHRDRTEAFF. The full variable domain, its missing parts supplied by reference TRBV19 and TRBJ1-1, is DGGITQSPKYLFRKEGQNVTLSCEQNLNHDAMYWYRQDPGQGLRLIYYSQIVNDFQKGDIAEGYSVSREKKESFPLTVTSAQKNPTAFYLCASSTSHRDRTEAFFGQGTRLTVV.

This chain uses TRBV5-5 with TRBJ2-7; 9 positions match TRBD1. V shed 4 bases, J shed 1 base, and the junction held 3 bases outside the gene matches. Per germline, CDR1 SGHKS and CDR2 YYEKEE (reference sequence). CDR3 length equals 14 residues. CDR3 residues: CASSPGQGSYEQYF. The CDR3 coding sequence is TGTGCCAGCAGCCCGGGACAGGGATCCTACGAGCAGTACTTC.

The chain employs TRBV4-3 and TRBJ1-6, with 7 bases identical to TRBD1. With 0 bases clipped from V and 9 bases from J, the junction kept 11 bases outside the gene matches. This CDR3 is built from 17 residues. Germline V gene sequence: CDR1 LGHNA, CDR2 YSLEER. The CDR3 is CASSQDLDRRVTSPLHF. For the CDR3, the DNA is TGCGCCAGCAGCCAAGATTTGGACAGGAGGGTAACTTCACCCCTCCACTTT.

The J gene is TRBJ2-2, the V gene TRBV7-2, with D possibly being TRBD1 (8 bases). CDR1 and CDR2 (germline): SGHTA, FQGNSA. The CDR3 covers 15 residues. With 4 bases removed from V and 7 bases from J, the gap between germline ends came to 16 bases. For the CDR3, the DNA is TGTGCCAGCAGCTCTGGACAGGGAGGGGGCGGGGAGCTGTTTTTT. Its protein product is CASSSGQGGGGELFF. The full variable domain, completed using reference TRBV7-2 and TRBJ2-2, is GAGVSQSPSNKVTEKGKDVELRCDPISGHTALYWYRQSLGQGLEFLIYFQGNSAPDKSGLPSDRFSAERTGGSVSTLTIQRTQQEDSAVYLCASSSGQGGGGELFFGEGSRLTVL.

The V call is TRBV10-3, the J call TRBJ1-2, with a weak D call TRBD1 (5 bases). The V end lost 6 bases, the J end lost 5 bases, and 16 bases lay between the germline ends. In germline, CDR1 is ENHRY, CDR2 SYGVKD. The CDR3 is made up of 14 amino acids. Written as DNA, the CDR3 is TGTGCCATCAGGGGGGGGGAAACAGTTTATGGCTACACCTTC. Amino acids: CAIRGGETVYGYTF.

This clone was seen only once. This chain joins TRBV5-1 and TRBJ1-1, with 8 bases that match TRBD1. V shed 4 bases and J 0 bases; nucleotides not matched to a gene: 17. The V gene's germline CDR1 is SGHRS and CDR2 YFSETQ. The CDR3 covers 19 residues. The CDR3 reads CASSLMGTGLSVMNTEAFF. For the CDR3, the DNA is TGCGCCAGCAGCCTAATGGGGACAGGCCTCTCAGTCATGAACACTGAAGCTTTCTTT.

CDR3 DNA: TGTGCCAGCAGCTTCACAGGGGGGAACACTGAAGCTTTCTTT. Residues: CASSFTGGNTEAFF. The V gene is TRBV7-2, the J gene TRBJ1-1; TRBD1 aligns across 8 bases. V dropped 3 bases and J dropped 1; count of bases not matched to a gene: 1. CDR1 is SGHTA, CDR2 FQGNSA, per germline. This CDR3 region has 14 residues.

The V and J genes are TRBV5-6 and TRBJ1-4; 10 bases align to TRBD1. From germline, CDR1 is SGHDT and CDR2 YYEEEE. The CDR3 loop spans 17 amino acids. V lost 4 bases, J lost 11 bases, and 17 bases stayed unmatched. The CDR3 reads CASSRLGDGTGVWKLFF. In nucleotides, the CDR3 is TGTGCCAGCAGCCGATTGGGTGACGGGACAGGGGTTTGGAAACTGTTTTTT.

The J gene is TRBJ2-3, the V gene TRBV19, with D possibly TRBD2 on 5 matching bases. The CDR3 has 15 residues. In germline, CDR1 is LNHDA, CDR2 SQIVND (reference sequence). V shed 3 bases and J shed 4 bases, with 14 bases lying between them. The CDR3 region is CASSIFGERSDTQYF. For the CDR3, the DNA is TGTGCCAGTAGTATTTTCGGGGAGAGATCAGATACGCAGTATTTT.

The chain recombines TRBV5-4 with TRBJ2-7, with 8 bases identical to TRBD1. Germline values: CDR1 SGHNT, CDR2 YYREEE (reference sequence). Germline trimming cut 0 bases from V and 2 bases from J; bases unmatched to any gene: 7. The CDR3 covers 16 residues. This chain's CDR3 is CASSLADGTGTYEQYF. As DNA, the CDR3 is TGTGCCAGCAGCTTGGCCGATGGGACAGGCACCTACGAGCAGTACTTC.

The V call is TRBV5-1, the J call TRBJ2-3; D remains unclear. The CDR3 runs 14 residues. Germline V gives CDR1 SGHRS, CDR2 YFSETQ. V shed 0 bases and J shed 6 bases, with 11 bases lying between them. CDR3 sequence: CASSLAAPRDTQYF. The CDR3 DNA sequence: TGCGCCAGCAGCTTGGCGGCCCCCAGGGATACGCAGTATTTT.

The chain links TRBV7-2 to TRBJ2-3, with 9 bases fitting TRBD2. CDR3 length equals 13 residues. Trimming cost V 11 bases and J 9 bases; bases outside gene matches: 12. CDR1 and CDR2 (germline): SGHTA, FQGNSA. The CDR3 nucleotides read TGTGCCGGTCGCGGGGCGGGGGGGCGGACGCAGTATTTT. As protein: CAGRGAGGRTQYF.

The chain is built from TRBV5-4 and TRBJ1-2; D remains ambiguous. V was clipped by 2 bases and J by 5 bases, with 10 bases between them. From germline, CDR1 is SGHNT and CDR2 YYREEE (reference sequence). The CDR3 covers 13 residues. CDR3 sequence (DNA): TGTGCCAGCAGCTTCAGACACGGATATGGCTACACCTTC. Amino acids: CASSFRHGYGYTF.

The rearrangement uses TRBV4-3 and TRBJ2-7, with D perhaps TRBD2 (5 bases). Between the trimmed V and J ends, which lost 4 bases and 4 bases, there was a span of 20 bases. The CDR3 covers 16 residues. Germline CDR1 reads LGHNA; CDR2 reads YSLEER. The CDR3, as DNA: TGCGCCAGCAGCCTAGGTGCCGGGCCGGGGTATTACGAGCAGTACTTC. Amino acid sequence: CASSLGAGPGYYEQYF.

V gene TRBV6-1 combines with J gene TRBJ2-5, with D tentatively TRBD1 (5 bases). The DNA end is a closer match to TRBJ2-7, so the J assignment may be wrong. Looked up from germline, CDR1 is MNHNS and CDR2 is SASEGT. CDR3 length equals 14 residues. The CDR3 DNA reads TGTGCCAGCAGTGAATTTCAGGGCCCCTACGAGCAGTACTTC. This encodes CASSEFQGPYEQYF.

The chain links TRBV4-3 to TRBJ2-3; D may be TRBD2 (5 bases). From germline, CDR1 is LGHNA and CDR2 YSLEER. Trimming removed 4 bases from V and 2 bases from J, with 13 bases in between. CDR3 length: 15 residues. The CDR3 DNA reads as TGCGCCAGCAGCCCCCACGGGGTTATCACAGATACGCAGTATTTT. Its translation is CASSPHGVITDTQYF.

The V call is TRBV6-5, the J call TRBJ2-2; 8 bases map to TRBD2. CDR1 and CDR2 from the germline V gene are MNHEY and SVGAGI. V was clipped by 7 bases and J by 7 bases; unmatched bases: 11. The CDR3 totals 15 residues. In DNA, the CDR3 is TGTGCCAGCACCACTAGCGGAGCTTACATCGGGGAGCTGTTTTTT. Protein: CASTTSGAYIGELFF.